The 25 T cell receptor beta chains below all came from one sample that was sequenced in a study of cytomegalovirus exposure and HLA in healthy donors. Generated by immunoSEQ multiplex PCR, the TCRdb table keeps only in-frame clones and is missing some. The sample includes 150,000 to 200,000 clones, roughly 82% of them seen just once. The sequenced material came from PBMCs. These receptors were obtained from a woman younger than 35 in good health and CMV-seronegative.

This chain links TRBV2 with TRBJ2-5; 7 bases are a match to TRBD1. The end of the DNA is better explained by TRBJ2-7, so the J call may be wrong. CDR1 and CDR2 (germline): SNHLY, FYNNEI. This CDR3 has 12 amino acids. CDR3 sequence: CASKGAGNEQYF. DNA for the CDR3: TGTGCCAGCAAGGGGGCAGGGAACGAGCAGTACTTC.

The V gene is TRBV6-5, the J gene TRBJ1-4, with no clear D. The ends were cut back, 7 bases at V and 6 bases at J, with 15 bases in the middle. This CDR3 comprises 14 residues. In germline, CDR1 is MNHEY, CDR2 SVGAGI. The CDR3 nucleotides read TGTGCCAGCAATATGAGGAGTTTCGATGAAAAACTGTTTTTT. Translation: CASNMRSFDEKLFF.

V is TRBV2 and J is TRBJ2-7; tentatively, D is TRBD2 (5 bases). Germline V lookup: CDR1 SNHLY, CDR2 FYNNEI. V was cut by 6 bases and J by 3 bases, with 12 bases left in between. CDR3 length equals 13 residues. The CDR3 here is CASRVGADYEQYF. The CDR3 DNA follows: TGTGCCAGCAGAGTGGGAGCTGACTACGAGCAGTACTTC.

J is TRBJ2-1 and V is TRBV15; tentative D call: TRBD2 (7 bases). The germline CDR1 and CDR2 sequences are LNHNV and YYDKDF (reference sequence). CDR3 length: 15 amino acids. V was pared by 6 bases and J by 2 bases, with 14 bases between. CDR3 region: CATRIKGGAYNEQFF. The DNA for the CDR3 is TGTGCCACCAGGATAAAAGGGGGGGCCTACAATGAGCAGTTCTTC. Full variable domain (remainder filled in from reference TRBV15 and TRBJ2-1): DAMVIQNPRYQVTQFGKPVTLSCSQTLNHNVMYWYQQKSSQAPKLLFHYYDKDFNNEADTPDNFQSRRPNTSFCFLDIRSPGLGDTAMYLCATRIKGGAYNEQFFGPGTRLTVL.

The rearrangement links TRBV4-2 to TRBJ2-1; maybe TRBD2 (7 bases). The germline V and J ends were trimmed by 5 bases and 5 bases, with 13 bases remaining between them. This CDR3 contains 14 residues. The germline CDR1 and CDR2 sequences are LGHNA and YNFKEQ. CDR3 loop: CASSKGGLNNEQFF. As DNA, the CDR3 is TGTGCCAGCAGCAAGGGGGGGCTAAACAATGAGCAGTTCTTC.

The chain combines TRBV6-5 with TRBJ1-1, with D possibly TRBD1 on 5 matching bases. There are 15 residues in the CDR3. The germline gives CDR1 MNHEY, CDR2 SVGAGI. The V end was cut by 5 bases, the J end by 1 base, with 14 bases between. CDR3 loop: CASSGATTGNTEAFF. In DNA form, the CDR3 reads TGTGCCAGCAGTGGGGCCACTACAGGGAACACTGAAGCTTTCTTT.

The V gene is TRBV6-5, the J gene TRBJ2-6, with D maybe TRBD2 (5 bases). Germline CDR1 and CDR2: MNHEY and SVGAGI. V was shortened by 6 bases and J by 1 base, with 7 bases between the two germline ends. CDR3 length: 14 residues. CDR3 sequence: CASRTISGANVLTF. Written as DNA, the CDR3 is TGTGCCAGCAGGACTATTTCTGGGGCCAACGTCCTGACTTTC.

The chain is built from TRBV7-6 and TRBJ2-1, with D unclear. The V gene lost 4 bases and the J gene lost 3 bases, with 7 bases spanning the gap. The CDR3 is 13 residues long. Per germline, CDR1 SGHVS and CDR2 FNYEAQ. Here the CDR3 reads CASSSRYYNEQFF. CDR3 coding DNA: TGTGCCAGCAGCTCCAGATACTACAATGAGCAGTTCTTC.

The chain employs TRBV5-4 and TRBJ1-2; 7 nucleotides agree with TRBD1. The germline gives CDR1 SGHNT, CDR2 YYREEE (reference sequence). The V segment lost 3 bases and the J segment 6 bases; nucleotides outside the gene matches: 11. This CDR3 spans 15 amino acids. CDR3 nucleotide sequence: TGTGCCAGCAGCTCCTCTGGTGCAGGGGGAGATGGCTACACCTTC. It translates to CASSSSGAGGDGYTF.

This chain joins TRBV5-8 and TRBJ2-6, with a tentative D call TRBD1 (5 bases). Trimming removed 0 bases at V and 2 bases at J, with 6 bases between. CDR1 is SGHTS, CDR2 YDEGEE, per germline. This CDR3 is 15 amino acids long. CDR3 DNA sequence: TGTGCCAGCAGCTTGGAGGGGACTGGGGCCAACGTCCTGACTTTC. Protein product: CASSLEGTGANVLTF.

The chain has TRBV25-1 and TRBJ1-2; D possibly corresponds to TRBD1 (5 bases). The CDR3 sequence is 13 residues long. V was shortened by 3 bases and J by 4 bases, with 9 bases between the two germline ends. In germline, CDR1 is MGHDK, CDR2 SYGVNS. The CDR3 DNA sequence: TGTGCCAGCAGTGAGGGGCGGCCCTATGGCTACACCTTC. Residues: CASSEGRPYGYTF.

The V and J genes are TRBV4-1 and TRBJ2-1, with 9 bases aligning to TRBD1. Trimming took 4 bases from V and 8 from J; bases not matched to a gene: 12. Germline CDR1 MGHRA, CDR2 YSYEKL. The CDR3 has 16 residues. The CDR3 loop is CASSPMGQGMGDEQFF. The CDR3 DNA follows: TGCGCCAGCAGCCCCATGGGACAGGGCATGGGGGATGAGCAGTTCTTC.

The table lists this clone with a count of one. The J gene is TRBJ1-4, the V gene TRBV5-4; a possible D gene is TRBD1 (6 bases). The CDR3 sequence is 15 residues long. Germline CDR1 is SGHNT and CDR2 is YYREEE (reference sequence). Trimming removed 0 bases from V and 11 bases from J, with 17 bases in between. The CDR3 is CASSLAHGGAGKLFF. The CDR3 DNA reads TGTGCCAGCAGCTTGGCTCACGGGGGGGCAGGGAAACTGTTTTTT. Combining the CDR3 with reference TRBV5-4 and TRBJ1-4 gives the whole variable domain ETGVTQSPTHLIKTRGQQVTLRCSSQSGHNTVSWYQQALGQGPQFIFQYYREEENGRGNFPPRFSGLQFPNYSSELNVNALELDDSALYLCASSLAHGGAGKLFFGSGTQLSVL.

This clone was recorded a few times. CDR3 in amino acids: CAIKGTGENTEAFF. CDR3 nucleotide sequence: TGTGCCATCAAAGGGACAGGGGAGAACACTGAAGCTTTCTTT. The chain has TRBV10-3 and TRBJ1-1; 10 bases align to TRBD1. The CDR3 is 14 residues long. From germline, CDR1 is ENHRY and CDR2 SYGVKD. V trimming: 7 bases; J trimming: 1 base; junction bases outside the gene matches: 3.

This clone was observed a few times. The CDR3 here is CATPRTGHLYEQYF. In nucleotides, the CDR3 is TGTGCCACCCCCCGGACAGGGCATCTGTACGAGCAGTACTTC. The rearrangement uses TRBV25-1 and TRBJ2-7; 8 bases fit TRBD1. Germline trimming cut 10 bases from V and 4 bases from J; bases unmatched to any gene: 12. The germline gives CDR1 MGHDK, CDR2 SYGVNS. The CDR3 loop spans 14 amino acids.

Only one count was recorded for this clone. The rearrangement joins TRBV5-1 to TRBJ2-1; 10 nucleotides align to TRBD2. Germline CDR1 reads SGHRS; CDR2 reads YFSETQ. The CDR3 length is 15 residues. J lost 5 bases, V lost 4 bases, and 6 bases had no gene match. CDR3 in amino acids: CASSEGLALNNEQFF. In DNA, the CDR3 is TGCGCCAGCAGCGAGGGACTAGCGCTTAACAATGAGCAGTTCTTC. Drawing the rest from reference TRBV5-1 and TRBJ2-1, the complete variable domain is KAGVTQTPRYLIKTRGQQVTLSCSPISGHRSVSWYQQTPGQGLQFLFEYFSETQRNKGNFPGRFSGRQFSNSRSEMNVSTLELGDSALYLCASSEGLALNNEQFFGPGTRLTVL.

The chain links TRBV7-6 to TRBJ2-1; TRBD2 aligns across 11 bases. Trimming removed 5 bases from V and 6 bases from J; junction bases left unmatched: 6. The CDR3 contains 15 residues. CDR1 SGHVS and CDR2 FNYEAQ come from the germline V gene. For the CDR3, the DNA is TGTGCCAGCAGCCTCGGACTAGCGGGTTTCAATGAGCAGTTCTTC. Translated, it gives CASSLGLAGFNEQFF.

The genes are TRBV6-5 and TRBJ2-5; possibly TRBD1 for D (6 bases). Trimming pared 5 bases from V and 3 bases from J, leaving 13 bases between. Germline V lookup: CDR1 MNHEY, CDR2 SVGAGI. CDR3 size: 14 residues. CDR3 sequence: CASSIEQGEETQYF. The CDR3, as DNA: TGTGCCAGCAGTATAGAACAGGGAGAAGAGACCCAGTACTTC.

This sequence joins TRBV30 and TRBJ2-7, with 9 bases identical to TRBD1. This CDR3 has 13 residues. Germline V gene lookup returns CDR1 GTSNPN and CDR2 SVGIG (reference sequence). The J segment lost 2 bases and the V segment lost 5 bases, leaving 4 bases of the junction unmatched. CDR3 amino acids: CAWAGTGTYEQYF. In nucleotides, the CDR3 is TGTGCCTGGGCCGGGACAGGGACCTACGAGCAGTACTTC.

The chain employs TRBV20-1 and TRBJ1-2; weak D call: TRBD1 (5 bases). Germline-derived CDR1 and CDR2 are DFQATT and SNEGSKA (reference sequence). Deletions cut 6 bases from V and 13 bases from J, with 18 bases between. CDR3 length equals 11 residues. CDR3 in DNA: TGCAGTGCGGGGGGGTCGGCCCAAACCACCTTC. Encoded protein: CSAGGSAQTTF.

The chain couples TRBV6-5 to TRBJ2-7; a possible D gene is TRBD2 (6 bases). The CDR3 extends over 13 amino acids. Germline V CDR1 and CDR2: MNHEY, SVGAGI. V lost 4 bases to trimming and J lost 6 bases, with 13 bases between them. This CDR3 reads CASSFGGSVEQYF. DNA of the CDR3: TGTGCCAGCAGTTTCGGAGGGTCCGTCGAGCAGTACTTC.

The CDR3 DNA is TGTGCCAGCAGCTTGAGGCGGCACTACAATGAGCAGTTCTTC. Amino acids: CASSLRRHYNEQFF. The chain joins TRBV5-8 to TRBJ2-1; no clear D gene. There are 14 residues in the CDR3. The V end lost 1 base, the J end lost 3 bases, and 8 bases lay between the germline ends. Germline lookup yields CDR1 SGHTS and CDR2 YDEGEE.

The chain has TRBV7-2 and TRBJ2-7, with D perhaps TRBD2 (6 bases). The germline V gene encodes CDR1 SGHTA and CDR2 FQGNSA. The CDR3 length is 14 residues. The V end lost 4 bases, the J end lost 3 bases, and 13 bases lay between the germline ends. The CDR3: CASSSVGDFYEQYF. The CDR3 DNA reads TGTGCCAGCAGCTCAGTCGGGGACTTCTACGAGCAGTACTTC. Full variable domain (rest looked up from reference TRBV7-2 and TRBJ2-7): GAGVSQSPSNKVTEKGKDVELRCDPISGHTALYWYRQSLGQGLEFLIYFQGNSAPDKSGLPSDRFSAERTGGSVSTLTIQRTQQEDSAVYLCASSSVGDFYEQYFGPGTRLTVT.

On this clone: This may arise from a read error, as a much more abundant clone is one base away. The J gene is TRBJ2-7, the V gene TRBV7-2; 9 bases align to TRBD1. The CDR3 loop spans 13 amino acids. Trimming at V came to 5 bases and at J to 2 bases, leaving 1 base not matched to a gene. CDR1 and CDR2 (germline): SGHTA, FQGNSA. The DNA for the CDR3 is TGTGCCAGCAGCCGGGACAGGGCCTACGAGCAGTACTTC. It codes for CASSRDRAYEQYF.

J is TRBJ2-3 and V is TRBV18; D is uncertain. Germline CDR1 reads KGHSH; CDR2 reads LQKENI. Trimming shortened V by 4 bases and J by 4 bases, and 6 bases separated the two germline ends. The CDR3 totals 12 residues. The CDR3 here is CASSQRADTQYF. The DNA of the CDR3 is TGTGCCAGCTCACAGCGCGCAGATACGCAGTATTTT.